The rows below give T cell receptor beta chains drawn from one sample of a study of OX40 agonist ivuxolimab in advanced cancers. Sequenced by immunoSEQ multiplex PCR; TCRdb stores in-frame clones only, minus some. This sample yields 31,000 or so clones, of which roughly 76% are seen a single time; about a fifth belongs to the top ten. Here the sequenced sample was CD4+ or CD8+ T cells sorted from blood, taken in a trial of the OX40 agonist ivuxolimab. All receptors come from an adult with an advanced solid tumor such as melanoma, head and neck, liver or kidney cancer. Both conserved end residues are part of each CDR3. D genes are given only for firm matches.

TRBJ2-1 | TRBV5-1 | TRBD2 | CASSPLGTSGRAGYNEQFF
TRBJ1-2 | TRBV5-4 | - | CASSLDRDMRGYTF
TRBJ2-1 | TRBV18 | TRBD2 | CASSPVAGNNEQFF
TRBJ2-7 | TRBV10-3 | TRBD1 | CAISDPDRSSLYEQYF
TRBJ1-2 | TRBV25-1 | - | CASRQGRMWGYTF
TRBJ2-7 | TRBV28 | - | CASSEDYEQYF
TRBJ2-1 | TRBV5-4 | - | CASSGPGGRSYNEQFF
TRBJ2-1 | TRBV21-1 | - | CAKWGTRCKEQFF
TRBJ2-7 | TRBV11-1 | TRBD1 | CASSKTGVRTYEQYF
TRBJ1-1 | TRBV27 | - | CASSLGHHRLNTEAFF
TRBJ1-1 | TRBV11-2 | - | CASSTRTAKNTEAFF
TRBJ2-5 | TRBV9 | TRBD1 | CASSVARGPWETQYF
TRBJ2-7 | TRBV11-2 | - | CASSPPPLSGEQYF
TRBJ2-5 | TRBV7-8 | - | CASSLRFQETQYF
- | TRBV18 | TRBD1 | CASSPGQTYEQYF